This entry lists 18 T cell receptor beta chains sequenced from one sample in a study of memory CD8 T cells in hepatitis C reinfection. As for time point: pre-reinfection, 55 to 20 weeks before reinfection detection. Sorted cells were sequenced directly ex vivo without any in vitro expansion. Assay: immunoSEQ multiplex PCR; the TCRdb copy retains only in-frame clones and omits some. The data show approximately 52,000 clones, with roughly 90% seen just once and roughly 0.99% held by the top ten. Sequencing was done on a sample of naive CD8+ T cells sorted from blood. The receptors shown here come from a man between 18 and 35 years old with hepatitis C virus infection.

The CDR3 DNA sequence: TGTGCCAGCAGGGTACAGGGGGAAGCTTTCTTT. Its translation is CASRVQGEAFF. V is TRBV6-1 and J is TRBJ1-1; TRBD1 matches 7 bases. Trimming removed 6 bases from V and 8 bases from J; junction bases left unmatched: 3. From germline, CDR1 is MNHNS and CDR2 SASEGT. The CDR3 has 11 residues.

The V gene is TRBV27, the J gene TRBJ2-7; D ambiguous. The length of the CDR3 is 13 residues. Trimming cost V 0 bases and J 5 bases, with 8 bases left between them. Germline V gene lookup returns CDR1 MNHEY and CDR2 SMNVEV (reference sequence). The CDR3 reads CASSLSSRNEQYF. The CDR3 nucleotides are TGTGCCAGCAGTTTATCGTCGCGAAACGAGCAGTACTTC.

V is TRBV6-1 and J is TRBJ1-6; tentative D call: TRBD1 (5 bases). The CDR3 runs 14 residues. V was clipped by 4 bases and J by 10 bases, with 14 bases between them. Germline lookup yields CDR1 MNHNS and CDR2 SASEGT. CDR3 loop: CASSVQDIESPLHF. The CDR3 nucleotides read TGTGCCAGCAGTGTACAGGACATCGAGTCACCCCTCCACTTT.

The chain joins TRBV7-9 to TRBJ2-5; TRBD1 is a possible D gene (7 bases). V shed 2 bases and J shed 1 base, with 14 bases lying between them. This CDR3 is built from 16 residues. Germline CDR1 reads SEHNR; CDR2 reads FQNEAQ (reference sequence). The CDR3 DNA reads TGTGCCAGCAGCTTATCAGGGGGGTGGGCCCAAGAGACCCAGTACTTC. Its translation: CASSLSGGWAQETQYF.

V usage is TRBV4-1 and J usage is TRBJ2-7; possibly TRBD1 for D (6 bases). CDR1 is MGHRA, CDR2 YSYEKL, per germline. CDR3 length: 13 amino acids. V was pared by 5 bases and J by 4 bases, with 12 bases between. CDR3 sequence reads: CASSYGQNYEQYF. CDR3 bases: TGCGCCAGCAGCTACGGACAGAATTACGAGCAGTACTTC.

Notes on this clone: One end of the junction varies from germline; a read error may be responsible. The sample holds other DNA sequences that translate to the same CDR3. This chain connects TRBV11-2 to TRBJ2-7; 9 positions agree with TRBD1. Germline assignment: CDR1 SGHAT and CDR2 FQNNGV. CDR3 length: 14 residues. Written as DNA, the CDR3 is TGCGCCAGCAGCTTAGGACAGGGGTACTACGAGCAGTACTTC. Protein product: CASSLGQGYYEQYF.

This chain links TRBV6-1 with TRBJ2-5, with 7 bases aligning to TRBD1. The CDR3 is 15 residues long. J lost 2 bases, V lost 2 bases, and 5 bases had no gene match. Germline CDR1 reads MNHNS; CDR2 reads SASEGT. The CDR3 DNA sequence: TGTGCCAGCAGTGAATGGAAGGGACAGCAAGAGACCCAGTACTTC. Amino acid sequence: CASSEWKGQQETQYF.

The V call is TRBV14, the J call TRBJ1-6, with D possibly matching TRBD1 (6 bases). The CDR3 is made up of 15 amino acids. CDR1 is SGHDN and CDR2 is FVKESK in the germline V gene. Trimming pared 3 bases from V and 5 bases from J, leaving 11 bases between. Written as DNA, the CDR3 is TGTGCCAGCAGCCATCGCGCAGGGGATAATTCACCCCTCCACTTT. This encodes CASSHRAGDNSPLHF.

V usage is TRBV7-2 and J usage is TRBJ2-7, with TRBD2 matching 8 bases. Losses at the gene ends were 1 base for V and 2 bases for J; bases not matched to a gene: 4. The length of the CDR3 is 15 residues. CDR1 is SGHTA and CDR2 is FQGNSA in the germline V gene. This chain's CDR3 is CASSLGLAPTYEQYF. Here the CDR3 DNA reads TGTGCCAGCAGCTTAGGACTAGCGCCTACCTACGAGCAGTACTTC.

The J gene is TRBJ1-2, the V gene TRBV5-1; D remains unclear. The germline V gene encodes CDR1 SGHRS and CDR2 YFSETQ. This CDR3 has 15 residues. Trimming took 4 bases from V and 4 from J, leaving 17 bases between them. The chain's CDR3 is CASSGEETPVYGYTF. In nucleotides, the CDR3 is TGCGCCAGCAGCGGGGAGGAGACTCCCGTCTATGGCTACACCTTC.

The chain recombines TRBV28 with TRBJ2-1, with TRBD1 identical over 11 bases. The CDR3 totals 15 residues. Germline trimming cut 5 bases from V and 7 bases from J; bases unmatched to any gene: 7. Germline loops: CDR1 MDHEN, CDR2 SYDVKM. The chain's CDR3 is CASSLGQGAGNEQFF. The CDR3 nucleotides are TGTGCCAGCAGTCTTGGACAGGGGGCGGGGAATGAGCAGTTCTTC.

CDR3 nucleotides: TGTGCCAGTCAGGGGCAGGCCCCCTACGAGCAGTACTTC. Protein product: CASQGQAPYEQYF. The chain couples TRBV11-1 to TRBJ2-7, with D possibly matching TRBD1 (6 bases). V was trimmed by 9 bases and J by 2 bases, leaving 14 bases between them. This CDR3 region has 13 residues. Germline V gives CDR1 SGHAT, CDR2 FQDESV (reference sequence). Full variable domain (missing parts from reference TRBV11-1 and TRBJ2-7): EAEVAQSPRYKITEKSQAVAFWCDPISGHATLYWYRQILGQGPELLVQFQDESVVDDSQLPKDRFSAERLKGVDSTLKIQPAELGDSAMYLCASQGQAPYEQYFGPGTRLTVT.

The V and J genes are TRBV5-6 and TRBJ2-1, with 7 bases matching TRBD2. This CDR3 is built from 17 residues. The germline V gene has CDR1 SGHDT and CDR2 YYEEEE. V was pared by 4 bases and J by 4 bases, with 14 bases of the junction left unmatched. The CDR3 DNA sequence: TGTGCCAGCAGCCCCCCGCTGGGGGGAGGGGATTACAATGAGCAGTTCTTC. The encoded protein is CASSPPLGGGDYNEQFF.

The chain combines TRBV19 with TRBJ2-1, with TRBD2 matching over 7 bases. The CDR3 contains 16 residues. The germline CDR1 and CDR2 sequences are LNHDA and SQIVND (reference sequence). The V and J ends lost 3 bases and 3 bases, in that order; junction bases with no gene match: 8. Written as DNA, the CDR3 is TGTGCCAGTAGTATTGCAGTGCTAGCGGACTACAATGAGCAGTTCTTC. It is translated as CASSIAVLADYNEQFF.

Comments on this clone: A junction boundary mismatches the germline segment, possibly from a read error. The genes are TRBV4-1 and TRBJ1-2; tentatively, D is TRBD1 (5 bases). The germline CDR1 and CDR2 sequences are MGHRA and YSYEKL. The CDR3 contains 14 residues. CDR3 region: CASSHPSDNRGYTF. DNA of the CDR3: TGTGCCAGCAGCCATCCGTCGGACAATCGTGGCTACACCTTC.

V is TRBV30 and J is TRBJ2-3, with TRBD2 as a possible D gene (7 bases). The CDR3 is 19 amino acids. Trimming took off 0 bases at V and 5 bases at J, with 27 bases between the two ends. Per germline, CDR1 GTSNPN and CDR2 SVGIG (reference sequence). The CDR3 reads CAWSVWGGRVPGEGDTQYF. CDR3 nucleotides: TGTGCCTGGAGTGTATGGGGGGGGCGCGTACCGGGGGAGGGAGATACGCAGTATTTT.

The V gene is TRBV11-2, the J gene TRBJ2-6; perhaps TRBD1 as D (5 bases). Trimming pared 6 bases from V and 2 bases from J, leaving 11 bases between. Germline lookup yields CDR1 SGHAT and CDR2 FQNNGV. The CDR3 is 15 residues long. The CDR3 DNA follows: TGTGCCAGCAGTACTCAGGGAACTGGGGCCAACGTCCTGACTTTC. Its protein product is CASSTQGTGANVLTF. Together with reference TRBV11-2 and TRBJ2-6, the CDR3 gives the full variable domain: EAGVAQSPRYKIIEKRQSVAFWCNPISGHATLYWYQQILGQGPKLLIQFQNNGVVDDSQLPKDRFSAERLKGVDSTLKIQPAKLEDSAVYLCASSTQGTGANVLTFGAGSRLTVL.

This clone was counted only a few times. V is TRBV6-6 and J is TRBJ1-1; 7 nucleotides line up with TRBD1. J gave up 0 bases and V 5 bases, and 6 bases lay outside the gene matches. This CDR3 has 15 amino acids. The germline CDR1 and CDR2 sequences are MNHNY and SVGAGI (reference sequence). CDR3 sequence reads: CASSTTGALNTEAFF. The DNA of the CDR3 is TGTGCCAGCAGTACCACAGGGGCCTTGAACACTGAAGCTTTCTTT.